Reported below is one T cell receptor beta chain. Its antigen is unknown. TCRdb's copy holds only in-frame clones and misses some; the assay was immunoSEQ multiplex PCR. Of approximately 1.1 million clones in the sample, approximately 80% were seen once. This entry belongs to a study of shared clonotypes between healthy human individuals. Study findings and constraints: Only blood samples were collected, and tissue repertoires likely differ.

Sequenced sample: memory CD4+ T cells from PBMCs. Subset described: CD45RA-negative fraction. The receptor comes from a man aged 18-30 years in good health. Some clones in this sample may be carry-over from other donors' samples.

CDR3 sequence: CASSPGTSGSIGTDTQYF. In DNA, the CDR3 is TGCGCCAGCAGCCCCGGGACTAGCGGGAGTATTGGCACAGATACGCAGTATTTT. V gene TRBV5-1 combines with J gene TRBJ2-3, with TRBD2 identical over 14 bases. This CDR3 is built from 18 residues. Trimming took 4 bases from V and 1 from J; bases not matched to a gene: 8. Germline loops: CDR1 SGHRS, CDR2 YFSETQ.